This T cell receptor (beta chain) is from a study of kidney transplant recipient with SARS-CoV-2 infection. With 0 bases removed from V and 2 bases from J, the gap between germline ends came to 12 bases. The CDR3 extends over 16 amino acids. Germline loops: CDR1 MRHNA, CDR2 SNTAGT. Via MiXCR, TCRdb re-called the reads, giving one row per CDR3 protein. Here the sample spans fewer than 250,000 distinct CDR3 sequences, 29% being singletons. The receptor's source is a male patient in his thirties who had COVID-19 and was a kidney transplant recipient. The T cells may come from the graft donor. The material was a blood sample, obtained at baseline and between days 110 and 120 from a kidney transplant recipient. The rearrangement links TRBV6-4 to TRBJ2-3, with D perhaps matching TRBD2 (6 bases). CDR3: CASSDSLPGDTDTQYF. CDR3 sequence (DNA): TGTGCCAGCAGTGACTCACTACCGGGAGACACAGATACGCAGTATTTT.